This T cell receptor beta chain emerged from a study of cytomegalovirus exposure and HLA in healthy donors. Of note for this clone: Its antigen is not identified.

Study-level findings and limits: The authors confirmed in vitro that three CMV-associated chains were specific for CMV antigens.

This CDR3 contains 14 residues. V lost 2 bases and J lost 5; bases outside the gene matches: 2. From germline, CDR1 is WNHNN and CDR2 SYGVQD (reference sequence). PCR employed 60 Vbeta and 13 Jbeta primers. Libraries were prepared by immunoSEQ multiplex PCR; TCRdb keeps only in-frame clonotypes and omits some of them. The data hold over 150,000 clones, with about 80% observed a single time. Participants comprised healthy donors of bone marrow. Donors sampled were nominally healthy, though unrecorded immune exposures were likely. The chain employs TRBV10-1 and TRBJ2-1; 8 bases align to TRBD2. The origin of this receptor is a girl between 5 and 17 years old in good health and CMV-seropositive. Sequencing was carried out using PBMCs. CDR3 sequence: CASSETSGNNEQFF. The DNA for the CDR3 is TGCGCCAGCAGTGAGACTAGCGGAAACAATGAGCAGTTCTTC.